The clone carrying this T cell receptor beta chain appeared a few times. The target antigen is unknown. Cultured CD4+ T-cell DNA underwent Oncomine TCR Beta short-read sequencing. Investigators isolated genomic DNA from cultured CD4+ T cells. MiXCR was run by TCRdb on the PCR reads, yielding one entry per CDR3 protein. This sample has about 6,800 distinct CDR3 sequences, with approximately 33% found just once. This specimen belongs to a study of vaccination and CD4 T cells after COVID-19. Treatment indicated: approximately nine-day PBMC culture with coronavirus spike peptide pools or control peptides (ViraFEST assay). It was before the COVID-19 pandemic (2011-2018) that the unexposed donor's CD4+ T cells were collected. The length of the CDR3 is 14 residues. Trimming cost V 4 bases and J 8 bases, with 17 bases left between them. The germline V gene encodes CDR1 SEHNR and CDR2 FQNEAQ (reference sequence).

J is TRBJ1-2 and V is TRBV7-9; D is unclear. The receptor's source is a human donor in good health. What was sequenced was CD4+ T cells from blood, cultured in vitro. CDR3 DNA: TGTGCCAGCAGCTCTCTCGCCGGTGGGCAAGGCTACACCTTC. It translates to CASSSLAGGQGYTF.